These 15 T cell receptor beta chains were sequenced from one sample in a study of a mutant IDH1 vaccine in newly diagnosed glioma (dated by TCRdb to 2020 to 2023). Receptors were amplified or captured by the immunoSEQ multiplex PCR assay. TCRdb obtained this table from immuneACCESS and retained in-frame rearrangements with V and J assigned. These tables miss some clones; where compared with another copy, unresolved V genes account for less than half of the shortfall, and the remainder is unexplained. Here the sample has more than 35,000 clones; 80% to 90% occur a single time. The ten largest clonotypes hold about 5% of the sample. The time point label corresponds to: week 23, last vaccination. A 20-mer mutant IDH1 peptide at 300 micrograms in Montanide made up each vaccine dose, which was injected subcutaneously together with topical imiquimod. For these TCRs, the target antigens are not known. The material was PBMCs, obtained from a glioma patient whose treatment included an IDH1 peptide vaccine. These TCRs come from a man aged 40-50 years with glioma.

The CDR3 protein is CASSLEGAATYGYTF. DNA of the CDR3: TGTGCCAGCAGTTTAGAGGGGGCGGCAACCTATGGCTACACCTTC. This sequence joins TRBV27 and TRBJ1-2; 7 bases line up with TRBD1. J gave up 4 bases and V 2 bases, and 7 bases lay outside the gene matches. Germline CDR1 and CDR2: MNHEY and SMNVEV (reference sequence). There are 15 residues in the CDR3.

This clone was seen more than once but under ten times. The chain employs TRBV4-3 and TRBJ2-2; TRBD1 matches 7 bases. Trimming at V came to 5 bases and at J to 7 bases, leaving 10 bases not matched to a gene. The CDR3 runs 15 residues. CDR1 is LGHNA and CDR2 is YSLEER in the germline V gene. The CDR3 reads CASSYEPTGFGELFF. CDR3 bases: TGCGCCAGCAGCTACGAACCGACAGGGTTCGGGGAGCTGTTTTTT.

V and J are TRBV14 and TRBJ2-1; D gene unclear. Germline values: CDR1 SGHDN, CDR2 FVKESK. This CDR3 is 14 amino acids long. Trimming pared 4 bases from V and 1 base from J, leaving 8 bases between. CDR3 nucleotide sequence: TGTGCCAGCAGCCGCATAGTTTCCTACAATGAGCAGTTCTTC. This codes for CASSRIVSYNEQFF.

In DNA form, the CDR3 reads TGCGCCAGCAGCCAAGAACCTAAACAGGGAACGTTCTATGGCTACACCTTC. Protein product: CASSQEPKQGTFYGYTF. The V call is TRBV4-1, the J call TRBJ1-2, with D tentatively TRBD1 (6 bases). Between the trimmed V and J ends, which lost 0 bases and 4 bases, there was a span of 18 bases. The CDR3 is made up of 17 amino acids. CDR1 MGHRA and CDR2 YSYEKL come from the germline V gene.

This clone was seen only once. The chain uses TRBV6-5 and TRBJ2-6; no firm D call. The CDR3 loop spans 15 amino acids. V was trimmed by 2 bases and J by 4 bases, leaving 9 bases between them. CDR1 is MNHEY and CDR2 is SVGAGI in the germline V gene. The CDR3 sequence is CASSYVGSGANVLTF. CDR3 nucleotides: TGTGCCAGCAGTTACGTGGGTTCCGGGGCCAACGTCCTGACTTTC.

This chain joins TRBV29-1 and TRBJ2-7; no firm D call. This CDR3 contains 13 residues. Germline V gene lookup returns CDR1 SQVTM and CDR2 ANQGSEA. Trimming pared 1 base from V and 5 bases from J, leaving 12 bases between. This chain's CDR3 is CSVEGASPHEQYF. The CDR3 bases are TGCAGCGTTGAAGGGGCTAGTCCCCACGAGCAGTACTTC.

This chain joins TRBV30 and TRBJ1-2; no definite D call. The CDR3 spans 15 residues. V was shortened by 2 bases and J by 4 bases, with 17 bases between the two germline ends. The germline gives CDR1 GTSNPN, CDR2 SVGIG (reference sequence). Here the CDR3 reads CAWSPPEPWVYGYTF. CDR3 coding DNA: TGTGCCTGGAGTCCCCCGGAACCCTGGGTCTATGGCTACACCTTC.

This clone is a singleton in its sample. The chain links TRBV6-5 to TRBJ2-5, with TRBD2 identical over 7 bases. V gave up 2 bases and J gave up 4 bases; unmatched junction bases: 7. This CDR3 is 15 amino acids long. Germline V gene sequence: CDR1 MNHEY, CDR2 SVGAGI. CDR3 coding DNA: TGTGCCAGCAGTTACGGGGGAGGGCAGCGAGAGACCCAGTACTTC. Its translation is CASSYGGGQRETQYF.

The chain employs TRBV29-1 and TRBJ2-1; 7 nucleotides align to TRBD2. Trimming at V came to 3 bases and at J to 1 base, leaving 9 bases not matched to a gene. Germline loops: CDR1 SQVTM, CDR2 ANQGSEA. The CDR3 sequence is 16 residues long. Here the CDR3 reads CSVESPGRRSYNEQFF. CDR3 in DNA: TGCAGCGTTGAGAGCCCCGGGAGGAGGTCCTACAATGAGCAGTTCTTC.

V usage is TRBV6-5 and J usage is TRBJ1-1; D uncertain. In germline, CDR1 is MNHEY, CDR2 SVGAGI. The CDR3 runs to 14 residues. With 0 bases removed from V and 1 base from J, the gap between germline ends came to 6 bases. CDR3 in DNA: TGTGCCAGCAGTTACTCGCGGTGGAACACTGAAGCTTTCTTT. It is translated as CASSYSRWNTEAFF.

The chain couples TRBV11-2 to TRBJ2-7, with unresolved D. Germline V gene lookup returns CDR1 SGHAT and CDR2 FQNNGV. The CDR3 contains 17 residues. The V end lost 5 bases, the J end lost 3 bases, and 23 bases lay between the germline ends. The CDR3 bases are TGTGCCAGCAGCACCCCCCGAGGTAGGCGGACGCTCTACGAGCAGTACTTC. Its translation is CASSTPRGRRTLYEQYF.

The genes are TRBV5-6 and TRBJ2-1; 8 positions match TRBD2. Trimming cost V 2 bases and J 8 bases; bases outside gene matches: 9. The CDR3 is 15 residues long. The germline gives CDR1 SGHDT, CDR2 YYEEEE. CDR3 sequence (DNA): TGTGCCAGCAGCTTCTTCGCAGCGGGAGATCATGAGCAGTTCTTC. It is translated as CASSFFAAGDHEQFF. The variable domain in full, completed from reference TRBV5-6 and TRBJ2-1, reads DAGVTQSPTHLIKTRGQQVTLRCSPKSGHDTVSWYQQALGQGPQFIFQYYEEEERQRGNFPDRFSGHQFPNYSSELNVNALLLGDSALYLCASSFFAAGDHEQFFGPGTRLTVL.

V is TRBV29-1 and J is TRBJ1-1, with D possibly TRBD1 on 5 matching bases. The ends were cut back, 7 bases at V and 2 bases at J, with 14 bases in the middle. Germline V gene sequence: CDR1 SQVTM, CDR2 ANQGSEA. There are 13 residues in the CDR3. CDR3 in amino acids: CSAATGLNTEAFF. As DNA, the CDR3 is TGCAGCGCAGCAACGGGGCTTAACACTGAAGCTTTCTTT.

The chain employs TRBV19 and TRBJ2-7; 8 nucleotides match TRBD2. Trimming at V came to 6 bases and at J to 3 bases, leaving 13 bases not matched to a gene. The CDR3 covers 16 residues. The V gene's germline CDR1 is LNHDA and CDR2 SQIVND (reference sequence). The CDR3 loop reads CASSPIVVAGLYEQYF. The CDR3 nucleotides are TGTGCCAGTAGCCCTATAGTGGTAGCGGGGCTCTACGAGCAGTACTTC.

This clone was counted between two and nine times. This chain links TRBV7-9 with TRBJ2-2; 9 bases match TRBD2. In germline, CDR1 is SEHNR, CDR2 FQNEAQ (reference sequence). The V and J ends lost 3 bases and 8 bases, in that order; junction bases with no gene match: 13. CDR3 length: 17 residues. CDR3 protein: CASSLVEVAGAVGELFF. CDR3 in DNA: TGTGCCAGCAGCTTGGTTGAGGTAGCGGGAGCTGTTGGGGAGCTGTTTTTT.